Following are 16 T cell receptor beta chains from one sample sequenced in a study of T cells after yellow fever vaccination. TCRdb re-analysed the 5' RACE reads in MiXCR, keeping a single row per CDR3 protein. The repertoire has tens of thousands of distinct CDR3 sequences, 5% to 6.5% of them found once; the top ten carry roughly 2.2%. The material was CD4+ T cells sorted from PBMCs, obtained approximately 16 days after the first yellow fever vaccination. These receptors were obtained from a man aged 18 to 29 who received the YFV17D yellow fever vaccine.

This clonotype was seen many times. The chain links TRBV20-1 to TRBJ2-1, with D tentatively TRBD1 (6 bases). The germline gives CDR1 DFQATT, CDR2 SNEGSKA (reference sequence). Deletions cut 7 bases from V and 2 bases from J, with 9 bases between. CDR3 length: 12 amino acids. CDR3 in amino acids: CSDKGAYNEQFF. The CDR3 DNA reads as TGCAGTGATAAGGGGGCCTACAATGAGCAGTTCTTC.

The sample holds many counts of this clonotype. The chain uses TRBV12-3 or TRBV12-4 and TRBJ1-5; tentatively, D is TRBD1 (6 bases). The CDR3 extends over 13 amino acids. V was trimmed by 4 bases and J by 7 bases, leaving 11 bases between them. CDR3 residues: CASSSNGGQPQHF. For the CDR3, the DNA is TGTGCCAGCAGTTCGAACGGGGGCCAGCCCCAGCATTTT.

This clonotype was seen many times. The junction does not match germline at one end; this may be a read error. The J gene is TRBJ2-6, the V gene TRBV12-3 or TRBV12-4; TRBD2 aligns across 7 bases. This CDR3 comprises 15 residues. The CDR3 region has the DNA TGTGACAGCAGTTTCCGGGGGGCTGGGGCCAACGTCCTGACTTTC. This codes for CDSSFRGAGANVLTF.

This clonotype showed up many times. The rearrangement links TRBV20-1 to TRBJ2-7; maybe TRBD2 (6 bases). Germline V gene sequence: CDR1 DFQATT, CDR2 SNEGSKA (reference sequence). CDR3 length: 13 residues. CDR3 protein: CSGGSVGLLEQYF. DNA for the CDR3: TGCAGCGGAGGGTCAGTTGGGCTTTTGGAGCAGTACTTC.

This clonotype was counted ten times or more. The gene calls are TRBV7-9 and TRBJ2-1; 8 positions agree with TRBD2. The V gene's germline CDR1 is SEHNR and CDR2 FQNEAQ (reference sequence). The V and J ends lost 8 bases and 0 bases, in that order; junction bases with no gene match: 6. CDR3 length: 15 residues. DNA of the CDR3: TGTGCCAGCGTCGGCGGGGGGAGCTCCTACAATGAGCAGTTCTTC. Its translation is CASVGGGSSYNEQFF.

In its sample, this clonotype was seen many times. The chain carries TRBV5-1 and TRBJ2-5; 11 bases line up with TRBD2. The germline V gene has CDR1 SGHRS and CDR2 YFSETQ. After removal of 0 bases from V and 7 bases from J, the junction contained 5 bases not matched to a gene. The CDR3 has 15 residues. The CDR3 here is CASSLELAGVRTQYF. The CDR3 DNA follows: TGCGCCAGCAGCTTGGAACTAGCGGGGGTGAGGACCCAGTACTTC.

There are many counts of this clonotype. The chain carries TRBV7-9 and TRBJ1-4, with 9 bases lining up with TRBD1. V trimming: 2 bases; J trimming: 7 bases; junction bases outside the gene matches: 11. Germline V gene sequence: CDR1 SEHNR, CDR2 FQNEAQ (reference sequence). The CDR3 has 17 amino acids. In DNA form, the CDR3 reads TGTGCCAGCAGCTTAAGGTCGCTCGGACAGGGGCGTGAAAAACTGTTTTTT. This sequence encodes CASSLRSLGQGREKLFF. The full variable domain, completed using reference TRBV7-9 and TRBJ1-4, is DTGVSQNPRHKITKRGQNVTFRCDPISEHNRLYWYRQTLGQGPEFLTYFQNEAQLEKSRLLSDRFSAERPKGSFSTLEIQRTEQGDSAMYLCASSLRSLGQGREKLFFGSGTQLSVL.

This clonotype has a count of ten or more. This CDR3 reads CSARDSGSEALHF. The CDR3 bases are TGCAGTGCTAGAGATTCCGGCTCAGAGGCCCTCCACTTT. The rearrangement joins TRBV20-1 to TRBJ1-6; D gene uncertain. Per the germline V gene, CDR1 is DFQATT and CDR2 is SNEGSKA (reference sequence). This CDR3 has 13 residues. With 0 bases removed from V and 14 bases from J, the gap between germline ends came to 14 bases.

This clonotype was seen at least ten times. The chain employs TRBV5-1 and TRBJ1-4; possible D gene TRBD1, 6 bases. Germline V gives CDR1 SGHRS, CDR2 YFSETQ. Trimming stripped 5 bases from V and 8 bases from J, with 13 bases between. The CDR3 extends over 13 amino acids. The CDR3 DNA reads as TGCGCCAGCAGTAACAGGGAGAACGAAAAACTGTTTTTT. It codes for CASSNRENEKLFF.

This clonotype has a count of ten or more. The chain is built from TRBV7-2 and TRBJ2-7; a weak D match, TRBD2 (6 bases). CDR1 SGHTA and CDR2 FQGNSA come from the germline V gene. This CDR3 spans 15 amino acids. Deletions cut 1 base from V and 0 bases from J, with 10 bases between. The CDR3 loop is CASSLVAGPSYEQYV. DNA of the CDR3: TGTGCCAGCAGCTTAGTTGCGGGACCCTCCTACGAGCAGTACGTC.

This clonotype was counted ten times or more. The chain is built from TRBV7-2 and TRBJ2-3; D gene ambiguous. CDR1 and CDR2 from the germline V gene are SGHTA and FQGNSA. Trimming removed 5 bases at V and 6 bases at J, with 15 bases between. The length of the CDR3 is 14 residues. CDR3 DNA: TGTGCCAGCAGCGCTACTGCAAAGGGTGATACGCAGTATTTT. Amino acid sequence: CASSATAKGDTQYF. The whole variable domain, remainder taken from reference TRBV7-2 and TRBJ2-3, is GAGVSQSPSNKVTEKGKDVELRCDPISGHTALYWYRQSLGQGLEFLIYFQGNSAPDKSGLPSDRFSAERTGGSVSTLTIQRTQQEDSAVYLCASSATAKGDTQYFGPGTRLTVL.

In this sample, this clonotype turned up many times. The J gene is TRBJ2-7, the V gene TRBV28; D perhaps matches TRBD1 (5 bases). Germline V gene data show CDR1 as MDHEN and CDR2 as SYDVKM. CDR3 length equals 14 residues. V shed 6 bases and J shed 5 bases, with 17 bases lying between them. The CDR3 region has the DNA TGTGCCAGCAGCCCTGGGCAGGGCTTCGACGAGCAGTACGTC. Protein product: CASSPGQGFDEQYV.

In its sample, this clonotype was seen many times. The CDR3: CATSRDHLNTEAFF. Written as DNA, the CDR3 is TGTGCCACCAGCAGAGATCACTTGAACACTGAAGCTTTCTTT. The chain recombines TRBV15 with TRBJ1-1; D is undetermined. Germline V lookup: CDR1 LNHNV, CDR2 YYDKDF (reference sequence). The CDR3 is 14 residues long. Trimming removed 0 bases at V and 0 bases at J, with 5 bases between.

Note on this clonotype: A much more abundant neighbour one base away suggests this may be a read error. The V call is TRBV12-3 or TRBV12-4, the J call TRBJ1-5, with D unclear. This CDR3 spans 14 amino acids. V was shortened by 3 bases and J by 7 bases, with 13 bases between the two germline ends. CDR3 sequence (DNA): TGTGCCAGCAGTTTCTTTTCGGTGGGACAGCCCCAGCATTTT. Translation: CASSFFSVGQPQHF.

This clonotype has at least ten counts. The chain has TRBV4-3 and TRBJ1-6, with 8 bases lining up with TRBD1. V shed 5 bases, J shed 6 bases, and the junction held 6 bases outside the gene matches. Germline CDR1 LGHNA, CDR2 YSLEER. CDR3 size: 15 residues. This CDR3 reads CASSYGQGTNSPLHF. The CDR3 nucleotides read TGCGCCAGCAGCTACGGACAGGGAACTAATTCACCCCTCCACTTT.

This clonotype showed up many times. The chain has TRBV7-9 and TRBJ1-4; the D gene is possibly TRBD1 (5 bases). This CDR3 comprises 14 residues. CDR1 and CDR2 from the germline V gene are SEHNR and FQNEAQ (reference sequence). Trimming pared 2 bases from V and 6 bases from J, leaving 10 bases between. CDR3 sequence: CASSLMQGDEKLFF. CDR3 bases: TGTGCCAGCAGCTTAATGCAGGGTGATGAAAAACTGTTTTTT.